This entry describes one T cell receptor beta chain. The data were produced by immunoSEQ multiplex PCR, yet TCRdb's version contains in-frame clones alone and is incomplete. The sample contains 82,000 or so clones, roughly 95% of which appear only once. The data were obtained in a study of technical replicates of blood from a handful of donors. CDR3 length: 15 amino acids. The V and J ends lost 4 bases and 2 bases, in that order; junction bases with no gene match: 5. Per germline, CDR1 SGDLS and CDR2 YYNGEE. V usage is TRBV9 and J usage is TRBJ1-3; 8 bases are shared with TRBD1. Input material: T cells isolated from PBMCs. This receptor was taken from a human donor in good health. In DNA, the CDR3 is TGTGCCAGCAGCTCCCTACAGGGGGCTGGAAACACCATATATTTT. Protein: CASSSLQGAGNTIYF.